These T cell receptor beta chains were read from a single sample in a study of T cell repertoires in cytomegalovirus infection. TCRdb redid the calling of the reads with MiXCR, one entry per CDR3 protein. The table has fewer than 550,000 distinct CDR3 sequences, less than 30% seen once; the top ten hold about 12%. Specimen: PBMCs. The receptors here all came from a human donor in good health (CMV status not recorded). Some clones in this sample may be carry-over from other donors' samples. CDR3s include the opening cysteine and the closing phenylalanine or tryptophan. Each record gives: J gene, V gene, clone size, D gene, CDR3 DNA, CDR3 protein. D genes are given only for firm matches. Clone size is given for some rows only: seen once, a few or many times, or a class if the clone is expanded.

J gene: TRBJ2-1; V gene: TRBV7-6; clone size: many; D gene: NA; CDR3 DNA: TGTGCCAGCAGCTTAGCGGGAGGACGTGATGAGCAGTTCTTC; CDR3 protein: CASSLAGGRDEQFF
J gene: TRBJ1-2; V gene: TRBV27; clone size: NA; D gene: NA; CDR3 DNA: TGTGCCAGCAGTTTACACCGGAACCTTGGCTACACCTTC; CDR3 protein: CASSLHRNLGYTF
J gene: TRBJ2-7; V gene: TRBV7-8; clone size: NA; D gene: NA; CDR3 DNA: TGTGCCAGCAGCCCCCGGGCGGGGGCTGGCTACGAGCAGTACTTC; CDR3 protein: CASSPRAGAGYEQYF
J gene: TRBJ1-1; V gene: TRBV20-1; clone size: NA; D gene: TRBD1; CDR3 DNA: TGCAGTGCCCGAAAAACGGGACAGGGATGGAACACTGAAGCTTTCTTT; CDR3 protein: CSARKTGQGWNTEAFF
J gene: TRBJ2-1; V gene: TRBV27; clone size: NA; D gene: TRBD2; CDR3 DNA: TGTGCCAGCAGCTCTGGGGGTCCGGGAGGCCTACTTAATGAGCAGTTCTTC; CDR3 protein: CASSSGGPGGLLNEQFF
J gene: TRBJ2-1; V gene: TRBV5-4; clone size: NA; D gene: TRBD2; CDR3 DNA: TGTGCCAGCAACCGACTAGCGGGAGGTAGAAATGAGCAGTTCTTC; CDR3 protein: CASNRLAGGRNEQFF
J gene: TRBJ2-7; V gene: TRBV6-5; clone size: few; D gene: NA; CDR3 DNA: TGTGCCAGCAGTTACTCCGGGGCGGGATGGGGATACGAGCAGTACTTC; CDR3 protein: CASSYSGAGWGYEQYF
J gene: TRBJ2-1; V gene: TRBV19; clone size: NA; D gene: TRBD2; CDR3 DNA: TGTGCCAGTAGTATAGAGGCTAGCGGGAGAGTGGCCCAAAAGTTCTTC; CDR3 protein: CASSIEASGRVAQKFF
J gene: TRBJ2-6; V gene: TRBV6-2/TRBV6-3; clone size: many; D gene: NA; CDR3 DNA: TGTGCCAGCAGTTACGACTCTGGGGCCAACGTCCTGACTTTC; CDR3 protein: CASSYDSGANVLTF
J gene: TRBJ1-1; V gene: TRBV20-1; clone size: few; D gene: NA; CDR3 DNA: TGCAGTGCATCGCATGAGAACACTGAAGCTTTCTTT; CDR3 protein: CSASHENTEAFF
J gene: TRBJ1-4; V gene: TRBV7-8; clone size: many; D gene: TRBD1; CDR3 DNA: TGTGCCAGCAGCTTCGGCGGGACAGGGACTAATGAAAAACTGTTTTTT; CDR3 protein: CASSFGGTGTNEKLFF
J gene: TRBJ2-7; V gene: TRBV20-1; clone size: few; D gene: NA; CDR3 DNA: TGCAGTGCAATAGGCGAAGGGTCGGGTTCCTACGAGCAGTACTTC; CDR3 protein: CSAIGEGSGSYEQYF
J gene: TRBJ2-6; V gene: TRBV6-5; clone size: few; D gene: NA; CDR3 DNA: TGTGCCAGCAGTTACTCGGGGGGGGCCAACGTCCTGACTTTC; CDR3 protein: CASSYSGGANVLTF
J gene: TRBJ1-1; V gene: TRBV28; clone size: few; D gene: TRBD1; CDR3 DNA: TGTGCCAGCAGTTTAGGTTCTTATAGGCGGGACAGGGGTAACACTGAAGCTTTCTTT; CDR3 protein: CASSLGSYRRDRGNTEAFF
J gene: TRBJ2-2; V gene: TRBV2; clone size: NA; D gene: TRBD1; CDR3 DNA: TGTGCCAGCAGTGAATCCGGGACAGCGAACACCGGGGAGCTGTTTTTT; CDR3 protein: CASSESGTANTGELFF
J gene: TRBJ2-1; V gene: TRBV4-3; clone size: NA; D gene: TRBD2; CDR3 DNA: TGCGCCAGCAGCCGCTCCTCGGGGACTAGCGGACGCAATGAGCAGTTCTTC; CDR3 protein: CASSRSSGTSGRNEQFF
J gene: TRBJ2-7; V gene: TRBV5-6; clone size: few; D gene: TRBD2; CDR3 DNA: TGTGCCAGCATTCGGCGCGGGAGGGCAGGCGAGCAGTACTTC; CDR3 protein: CASIRRGRAGEQYF
J gene: TRBJ2-6; V gene: TRBV20-1; clone size: NA; D gene: NA; CDR3 DNA: TGCAGTGCTAGCCCCCAGGCAGCGGGCGGGGCCAACGTCCTGACTTTC; CDR3 protein: CSASPQAAGGANVLTF
J gene: TRBJ1-2; V gene: TRBV5-1; clone size: few; D gene: NA; CDR3 DNA: TGCGCCAGCAGCTTGTTTTCGACTCGCACCTTCTATGGCTACACCTTC; CDR3 protein: CASSLFSTRTFYGYTF
J gene: TRBJ1-5; V gene: TRBV6-2/TRBV6-3; clone size: few; D gene: NA; CDR3 DNA: TGTGCCAGCAGTTATCGGGGAGCGCCTCAGCCCCAGCATTTT; CDR3 protein: CASSYRGAPQPQHF
J gene: TRBJ2-1; V gene: TRBV6-2/TRBV6-3; clone size: few; D gene: TRBD2; CDR3 DNA: TGTGCCAGCAGTTACTCGTTTGCTAGCGGGAGGGCCTACAATGAGCAGTTCTTC; CDR3 protein: CASSYSFASGRAYNEQFF
J gene: TRBJ1-4; V gene: TRBV7-8; clone size: few; D gene: NA; CDR3 DNA: TGTGCCAGCAGCGACGCGGGACGGAGTAATGAAAAACTGTTTTTT; CDR3 protein: CASSDAGRSNEKLFF
J gene: TRBJ2-7; V gene: TRBV4-3; clone size: NA; D gene: NA; CDR3 DNA: TGCGCCAGCAGCCAAGCGACGGGGCTTGGTTACGAGCAGTACTTC; CDR3 protein: CASSQATGLGYEQYF
J gene: TRBJ2-1; V gene: TRBV6-6; clone size: NA; D gene: TRBD2; CDR3 DNA: TGTGCCAGCAGTTACTCGGGCCCCGGGACTAGTATTGAGCAGTTCTTC; CDR3 protein: CASSYSGPGTSIEQFF
J gene: TRBJ2-2; V gene: TRBV7-3; clone size: NA; D gene: NA; CDR3 DNA: TGTGCCAGCAGCCCATCGGTAGCGGAGACCGGGGAGCTGTTTTTT; CDR3 protein: CASSPSVAETGELFF
J gene: TRBJ1-2; V gene: TRBV10-3; clone size: few; D gene: NA; CDR3 DNA: TGTGCCATCAGTGAGTCGTTAGGGGCGCGGTATGGCTACACCTTC; CDR3 protein: CAISESLGARYGYTF
J gene: TRBJ2-1; V gene: TRBV7-9; clone size: few; D gene: NA; CDR3 DNA: TGTGCCAGCAGCACAAGACGAGCCTTAAGGGATGAGCAGTTCTTC; CDR3 protein: CASSTRRALRDEQFF
J gene: TRBJ1-2; V gene: TRBV7-2; clone size: many; D gene: NA; CDR3 DNA: TGTGCCAGCAGCGTTTATTCCAACTATGGCTACACCTTC; CDR3 protein: CASSVYSNYGYTF
J gene: TRBJ2-3; V gene: TRBV12-3/TRBV12-4; clone size: few; D gene: NA; CDR3 DNA: TGTGCCAGCCGCAAGGAAATAGATACGCAGTATTTT; CDR3 protein: CASRKEIDTQYF
J gene: TRBJ1-2; V gene: TRBV6-8; clone size: once; D gene: NA; CDR3 DNA: TGTGCCAGCAGCCCGACGGGACTCCACTATGGCTACACCTTC; CDR3 protein: CASSPTGLHYGYTF
J gene: TRBJ2-5; V gene: TRBV29-1; clone size: few; D gene: NA; CDR3 DNA: TGCAGCGTTGACGGGGAGACCCAGTACTTC; CDR3 protein: CSVDGETQYF
J gene: TRBJ1-4; V gene: TRBV11-3; clone size: NA; D gene: NA; CDR3 DNA: TGTGCCAGCAGCTTGGGTTCGGGTGCAACTAATGAAAAACTGTTTTTT; CDR3 protein: CASSLGSGATNEKLFF
J gene: TRBJ1-4; V gene: TRBV7-2; clone size: NA; D gene: TRBD1; CDR3 DNA: TGTGCCAGCAGCTCCGGACAGGGGAATGAAAAACGGTTTTTT; CDR3 protein: CASSSGQGNEKRFF
J gene: TRBJ2-1; V gene: TRBV5-5; clone size: many; D gene: NA; CDR3 DNA: TGTGCCAGCAGCGTACAGGACAATGAGCAGTTCTTC; CDR3 protein: CASSVQDNEQFF
J gene: TRBJ2-5; V gene: TRBV6-5; clone size: NA; D gene: NA; CDR3 DNA: TGTGCCAGCAGTTACTCCCCACAGGGTGGTGAGACCCAGTACTTC; CDR3 protein: CASSYSPQGGETQYF
J gene: TRBJ2-3; V gene: TRBV20-1; clone size: few; D gene: NA; CDR3 DNA: TGCAGTGCCCCACCCCGACCTACAGATACGCAGTATTTT; CDR3 protein: CSAPPRPTDTQYF
J gene: TRBJ1-2; V gene: TRBV28; clone size: NA; D gene: NA; CDR3 DNA: TGTGCCAGCAGTTTATTCCGGGACGGATACTATGGCTACACCTTC; CDR3 protein: CASSLFRDGYYGYTF
J gene: TRBJ1-6; V gene: TRBV14; clone size: NA; D gene: NA; CDR3 DNA: TGTGCCAGCAGCCAAGATCCCCCCGGACGGTCACCCCTCCACTTT; CDR3 protein: CASSQDPPGRSPLHF
J gene: TRBJ2-1; V gene: TRBV9; clone size: NA; D gene: NA; CDR3 DNA: TGTGCCAGCAGCGTAGGGCGCGGCTCTGAGCAGTTCTTC; CDR3 protein: CASSVGRGSEQFF
J gene: TRBJ2-3; V gene: TRBV7-2; clone size: many; D gene: NA; CDR3 DNA: TGTGCCAGCAGCCCCCGAGAGAGCACAGATACGCAGTATTTT; CDR3 protein: CASSPRESTDTQYF
J gene: TRBJ1-5; V gene: TRBV6-1; clone size: many; D gene: NA; CDR3 DNA: TGTGCCAGCAGAAAACAGGTTAATCAGCCCCAGCATTTT; CDR3 protein: CASRKQVNQPQHF
J gene: TRBJ2-7; V gene: TRBV7-2; clone size: few; D gene: NA; CDR3 DNA: TGTGCCAGCAGCGACCAGGGGTCCTACGAGCAGTACTTC; CDR3 protein: CASSDQGSYEQYF
J gene: TRBJ2-1; V gene: TRBV12-3/TRBV12-4; clone size: NA; D gene: NA; CDR3 DNA: TGTGCCAGCAGTTTAGGAGGTAGCGCGGCTGAGCAGTTCTTC; CDR3 protein: CASSLGGSAAEQFF
J gene: TRBJ1-1; V gene: TRBV30; clone size: once; D gene: NA; CDR3 DNA: TGTGCCTGGAGTTCGAGTGTCACTGAAGCTTTCTTT; CDR3 protein: CAWSSSVTEAFF